A selection of T cell receptor beta chains follows, all from one sample in a study of blood T cell repertoires in COVID-19. Measured with immunoSEQ multiplex PCR; TCRdb has only the in-frame clones, and not every one. The profile shows some 510,000 clones, approximately 88% of them singletons. The sequencing sample was made of PBMCs or T cells enriched from blood (not recorded which). These receptors were obtained from a woman aged 40 to 50 who had recovered from COVID-19. CDR3s include the opening cysteine and the closing phenylalanine or tryptophan. Each record gives: CDR3 DNA, CDR3 protein, J gene, clone size, D gene, V gene. D genes are given only for firm matches. Only part of the rows carry a size: once, few, many, or a class if the clone is expanded.

CDR3nt: TGTGCCAGCAGTATAGAGGGACAGGGTCCGAAGACGAGCAATCAGCCCCAGCATTTT; CDR3aa: CASSIEGQGPKTSNQPQHF; j_gene: TRBJ1-5; abundance: .; d_gene: TRBD1; v_gene: TRBV28
CDR3nt: TGTGCCAGCAGCGTAGCCCTAGGGTCGGACAGGGGAGATGGCTACACCTTC; CDR3aa: CASSVALGSDRGDGYTF; j_gene: TRBJ1-2; abundance: .; d_gene: TRBD1; v_gene: TRBV9
CDR3nt: TGTGCCAGTAGTATCCGGGACAGCCTTTCACCCCTCCACTTT; CDR3aa: CASSIRDSLSPLHF; j_gene: TRBJ1-6; abundance: few; d_gene: TRBD1; v_gene: TRBV19
CDR3nt: TGTGCCAGCATTGTTGGGACAGGGTACAATGAGCAGTTCTTC; CDR3aa: CASIVGTGYNEQFF; j_gene: TRBJ2-1; abundance: .; d_gene: TRBD1; v_gene: TRBV6-5
CDR3nt: TGTGCCAGCAGCCAAGATTACCTACTAGCGGGAGGGACCGGGGAGCTGTTTTTT; CDR3aa: CASSQDYLLAGGTGELFF; j_gene: TRBJ2-2; abundance: .; d_gene: TRBD2; v_gene: TRBV14
CDR3nt: TGCAGTGCCATGGACAGATACGAGCAGTACTTC; CDR3aa: CSAMDRYEQYF; j_gene: TRBJ2-7; abundance: few; d_gene: .; v_gene: TRBV20-1
CDR3nt: TGTGCCACCAGCAGAGGATCGGACAGACCAATTTATGAAGCTTTCTTT; CDR3aa: CATSRGSDRPIYEAFF; j_gene: TRBJ1-1; abundance: .; d_gene: .; v_gene: TRBV15
CDR3nt: TGTGCCAGCAGCTCCCCAGGCGAGAACACTGAAGCTTTCTTT; CDR3aa: CASSSPGENTEAFF; j_gene: TRBJ1-1; abundance: .; d_gene: .; v_gene: TRBV7-9
CDR3nt: TGCGCCAGCAGCCAAGGAGGCAGTTACTATGGCTACACCTTC; CDR3aa: CASSQGGSYYGYTF; j_gene: TRBJ1-2; abundance: .; d_gene: .; v_gene: TRBV4-3
CDR3nt: TGTGCCAGCACGATAGGGGGTGGGGGCACTGAAGCTTTCTTT; CDR3aa: CASTIGGGGTEAFF; j_gene: TRBJ1-1; abundance: .; d_gene: .; v_gene: TRBV6-5
CDR3nt: TGTGCCATCAGTGGGGCTAGCGGCGCCTACAATGAGCAGTTCTTC; CDR3aa: CAISGASGAYNEQFF; j_gene: TRBJ2-1; abundance: .; d_gene: TRBD2; v_gene: TRBV10-3
CDR3nt: TGTGCCAGCAGTTACGGGCCGCGCACAGATACGCAGTATTTT; CDR3aa: CASSYGPRTDTQYF; j_gene: TRBJ2-3; abundance: .; d_gene: .; v_gene: TRBV6-2/TRBV6-3
CDR3nt: TGTGCCAGTAGTATGAGAGATTCACCCCTCCACTTT; CDR3aa: CASSMRDSPLHF; j_gene: TRBJ1-6; abundance: .; d_gene: .; v_gene: TRBV19
CDR3nt: TGTGCCAGCAGCTTGGAGTTAGCGGGATCCACAGATACGCAGTATTTT; CDR3aa: CASSLELAGSTDTQYF; j_gene: TRBJ2-3; abundance: .; d_gene: TRBD2; v_gene: TRBV5-4
CDR3nt: TGTGCCAGCAGTCATCAACCTAGCGGGAGTTCCTACGAGCAGTACTTC; CDR3aa: CASSHQPSGSSYEQYF; j_gene: TRBJ2-7; abundance: .; d_gene: TRBD2; v_gene: TRBV6-2/TRBV6-3
CDR3nt: TGTGCCACCAGTGAGGGAGTTGGGACAGATACGCAGTATTTT; CDR3aa: CATSEGVGTDTQYF; j_gene: TRBJ2-3; abundance: .; d_gene: .; v_gene: TRBV24-1
CDR3nt: TGTGCCACCTCACTCAGGGGATACTCTGGAAACACCATATATTTT; CDR3aa: CATSLRGYSGNTIYF; j_gene: TRBJ1-3; abundance: few; d_gene: .; v_gene: TRBV15
CDR3nt: TGTGCCAGCTCACCACTGACAGGGCCAGATACGCAGTATTTT; CDR3aa: CASSPLTGPDTQYF; j_gene: TRBJ2-3; abundance: .; d_gene: TRBD1; v_gene: TRBV18
CDR3nt: TGTGCCAGCTCACCACCGACGGGAGGGGGTAGAGATACGCAGTATTTT; CDR3aa: CASSPPTGGGRDTQYF; j_gene: TRBJ2-3; abundance: .; d_gene: TRBD2; v_gene: TRBV18
CDR3nt: TGTGCCAGCAGCAGACTAGGGGCGGAATACGAGCAGTACTTC; CDR3aa: CASSRLGAEYEQYF; j_gene: TRBJ2-7; abundance: .; d_gene: .; v_gene: TRBV6-2/TRBV6-3
CDR3nt: TGTGCCAGCTGCCAGCGGGAGGGCTACAATGAGCAGTTCTTC; CDR3aa: CASCQREGYNEQFF; j_gene: TRBJ2-1; abundance: .; d_gene: TRBD2; v_gene: TRBV3-1/TRBV3-2
CDR3nt: TGCAGCACAACAGTGATGAACACTGAAGCTTTCTTT; CDR3aa: CSTTVMNTEAFF; j_gene: TRBJ1-1; abundance: .; d_gene: .; v_gene: TRBV29-1
CDR3nt: TGTGCCAGCACCCCAAGCGGGACAGGGGAAGGCACCGGGGAGCTGTTTTTT; CDR3aa: CASTPSGTGEGTGELFF; j_gene: TRBJ2-2; abundance: .; d_gene: .; v_gene: TRBV21-1
CDR3nt: TGTGCCATCATGAGTGGCACCATCGGGGACACTGAAGCTTTCTTT; CDR3aa: CAIMSGTIGDTEAFF; j_gene: TRBJ1-1; abundance: .; d_gene: .; v_gene: TRBV10-3
CDR3nt: TGTGCCAGCACCCGCGGGCACAGCTCCTACAATGAGCAGTTCTTC; CDR3aa: CASTRGHSSYNEQFF; j_gene: TRBJ2-1; abundance: .; d_gene: .; v_gene: TRBV5-4
CDR3nt: TGTGCCAGCAGTGCGACAGGGTTTGAAGCTTTCTTT; CDR3aa: CASSATGFEAFF; j_gene: TRBJ1-1; abundance: .; d_gene: TRBD1; v_gene: TRBV6-2/TRBV6-3